This T cell receptor beta chain was found in a study of T-cell reconstitution after alpha-beta-depleted transplantation in children. During its preparation, the TCRbeta library received unique molecular identifiers. Each CDR3 protein is one row after TCRdb ran MiXCR on the PCR reads. Among 440,000 or so distinct CDR3 sequences listed, approximately 10% were seen once. This clonotype was obtained from a human donor who donated a stem cell graft to a child with acute myeloid leukemia. This specimen was PBMCs from the stem cell graft donor, taken from the stem cell graft.

CDR3 sequence (DNA): TGCAGTGCTAGGTTAGGGGGAGGTCAAGAGACCCAGTACTTC. Protein product: CSARLGGGQETQYF. V is TRBV20-1 and J is TRBJ2-5, with D tentatively TRBD1 or TRBD2 (6 bases each). Trimming stripped 3 bases from V and 2 bases from J, with 13 bases between. This CDR3 contains 14 residues. Looked up from germline, CDR1 is DFQATT and CDR2 is SNEGSKA (reference sequence).